This T cell receptor beta chain was sequenced for a study of T-cell memory formation after mild COVID-19. Study outcomes and limitations: Mostly located in CM and EM were contracting CD4+ clones, with contracting CD8+ clones located in EMRA. Within pre-infection memory, some responding clones were found, suggesting cross-reactive memory joined.

About this clonotype itself: The antigen is not known.

CDR1 and CDR2 (germline): SQVTM, ANQGSEA. The trim removed 4 bases at V and 7 bases at J, leaving 10 bases unmatched. The CDR3 contains 15 residues. 5'RACE with constant-segment primers yielded barcoded, UMI-tagged TCR alpha and TCR beta cDNA libraries. TCRdb itself ran the 5' RACE reads through MiXCR, one entry per CDR3 protein. The data hold about 160,000 distinct CDR3 sequences, with 31% observed a single time. This chain links TRBV29-1 with TRBJ2-1; 10 bases match TRBD2. The sequenced material came from PBMCs or a T cell subset sorted from them (not recorded which). This TCR was recovered from an adult woman who had mild COVID-19 (a few samples of this study predate the infection). Cell type and time point are not known. CDR3 amino acids: CSVAYASGSGNEQFF. In DNA form, the CDR3 reads TGCAGCGTTGCGTACGCTAGCGGGAGTGGGAATGAGCAGTTCTTC.